These T cell receptor beta chains were read from a single sample in a study of patients and donors after allogeneic stem cell transplantation. From the RT-PCR reads, TCRdb called clonotypes with MiXCR, one entry per CDR3 protein. Altogether approximately 150,000 distinct CDR3 sequences are present, roughly 24% being singletons, with the ten largest covering approximately 26%. Specimen: blood, either unsorted or a sorted T cell fraction (not recorded which). Source of these receptors: a human donor who was either an allogeneic HSCT recipient or a stem cell or donor lymphocyte infusion donor (not recorded which). It is not recorded whose cells these are; they may come from a transplant donor. The CDR3 runs from the conserved cysteine through the conserved F or W. Fields, in order: D gene, V gene, clone size, CDR3 length, J gene, CDR3 DNA, CDR3 protein. D genes are given only for firm matches. Part of the rows lack a size; the others show once, few, many or a class for expanded clones.

d_gene: TRBD1; v_gene: TRBV6-1; abundance: few; len: 15; j_gene: TRBJ2-7; CDR3nt: TGTGCCAGCAGTGTCCGGACAGGGGTCTCCTACGAGCAGTACTTC; CDR3aa: CASSVRTGVSYEQYF
d_gene: -; v_gene: TRBV7-2; abundance: -; len: 14; j_gene: TRBJ2-3; CDR3nt: TGTGCCAGCAGCTTGGGACCTCTCACAGATACGCAGTATTTT; CDR3aa: CASSLGPLTDTQYF
d_gene: -; v_gene: TRBV3-1; abundance: many; len: 15; j_gene: TRBJ1-1; CDR3nt: TGTGCCAGCAGCCAAGATCGCCGGGGTCGGACTGAAGCTTTCTTT; CDR3aa: CASSQDRRGRTEAFF
d_gene: TRBD2; v_gene: TRBV24-1; abundance: -; len: 13; j_gene: TRBJ2-3; CDR3nt: TGTGCCACCAGTCCAGCGGGATGGGATACGCAGTATTTT; CDR3aa: CATSPAGWDTQYF
d_gene: -; v_gene: TRBV29-1; abundance: -; len: 13; j_gene: TRBJ2-5; CDR3nt: TGCAGCGCCGAAAAGGGACCCAGAGAGACCCAGTACTTC; CDR3aa: CSAEKGPRETQYF
d_gene: TRBD2; v_gene: TRBV5-6; abundance: -; len: 16; j_gene: TRBJ2-7; CDR3nt: TGTGCCAGCAGCGGGTCGGGACTAGCGGAATCCTACGAGCAGTACTTC; CDR3aa: CASSGSGLAESYEQYF
d_gene: -; v_gene: TRBV3-1; abundance: few; len: 12; j_gene: TRBJ1-2; CDR3nt: TGTGCCAGCAGCCAAGGGAGGTATGGCTACACCTTC; CDR3aa: CASSQGRYGYTF
d_gene: -; v_gene: TRBV7-8; abundance: -; len: 16; j_gene: TRBJ1-1; CDR3nt: TGTGCCAGCAGCTTACGAGCCAGCCAACCGGACACTGAAGCTTTCTTT; CDR3aa: CASSLRASQPDTEAFF
d_gene: TRBD2; v_gene: TRBV6-5; abundance: -; len: 20; j_gene: TRBJ2-1; CDR3nt: TGTGCCAGCAGTTACTCGATTCTTCCTAGCGGGGGGGCCATGTACAATGAGCAGTTCTTC; CDR3aa: CASSYSILPSGGAMYNEQFF
d_gene: -; v_gene: TRBV9; abundance: -; len: 14; j_gene: TRBJ2-7; CDR3nt: TGTGCCAGCAGCGTAGGTCTGCCCGACTACGAGCAGTACTTC; CDR3aa: CASSVGLPDYEQYF
d_gene: -; v_gene: TRBV24-1; abundance: few; len: 12; j_gene: TRBJ1-1; CDR3nt: TGTGCCACCAGGCCAGGGTACACTGAAGCTTTCTTT; CDR3aa: CATRPGYTEAFF
d_gene: -; v_gene: TRBV12-3/TRBV12-4; abundance: -; len: 13; j_gene: TRBJ2-5; CDR3nt: TGTGCCAGCAGTTTATCCGGGACAGAGACCCAGTACTTC; CDR3aa: CASSLSGTETQYF
d_gene: -; v_gene: TRBV6-2/TRBV6-3; abundance: -; len: 11; j_gene: TRBJ1-2; CDR3nt: TGTGCCAGTACCCGGGGAAGAGGCTACACCTTC; CDR3aa: CASTRGRGYTF
d_gene: -; v_gene: TRBV4-1; abundance: -; len: 15; j_gene: TRBJ1-1; CDR3nt: TGCGCCAGCAGCTACCGGACAGCTCCTGACACTGAAGCTTTCTTT; CDR3aa: CASSYRTAPDTEAFF
d_gene: -; v_gene: TRBV4-3; abundance: few; len: 14; j_gene: TRBJ2-7; CDR3nt: TGCGCCAGCAGCCAAGATTTGGGCTTTGACGAGCAGTACTTC; CDR3aa: CASSQDLGFDEQYF
d_gene: -; v_gene: TRBV20-1; abundance: -; len: 14; j_gene: TRBJ2-1; CDR3nt: TGCAGTGCTAGTCGGAGAAAAGGGGGAAATGAGCAGTTCTTC; CDR3aa: CSASRRKGGNEQFF
d_gene: TRBD1; v_gene: TRBV20-1; abundance: -; len: 14; j_gene: TRBJ1-3; CDR3nt: TGCAGTGCTCCGGACAGGGACTCTGGAAACACCATATATTTT; CDR3aa: CSAPDRDSGNTIYF
d_gene: TRBD1; v_gene: TRBV5-1; abundance: few; len: 17; j_gene: TRBJ2-2; CDR3nt: TGCGCCAGCAGCTCCTACAGGGGCCCCACCGGGACCGGGGAGCTGTTTTTT; CDR3aa: CASSSYRGPTGTGELFF
d_gene: -; v_gene: TRBV29-1; abundance: few; len: 11; j_gene: TRBJ1-2; CDR3nt: TGCAGCGTTGTGGACGGCTATGGCTACACCTTC; CDR3aa: CSVVDGYGYTF
d_gene: TRBD1; v_gene: TRBV12-3/TRBV12-4; abundance: few; len: 15; j_gene: TRBJ1-2; CDR3nt: TGTGCCAGCAGTCGAGGACAGGGGATCGCCTATGGCTACACCTTC; CDR3aa: CASSRGQGIAYGYTF
d_gene: -; v_gene: TRBV2; abundance: few; len: 16; j_gene: TRBJ2-1; CDR3nt: TGTGCCAGCAGTGCCTCGAGTTCATTCTCCTACAATGAGCAGTTCTTC; CDR3aa: CASSASSSFSYNEQFF
d_gene: -; v_gene: TRBV29-1; abundance: -; len: 11; j_gene: TRBJ1-2; CDR3nt: TGCAGCGTAGGGGCAGGGAATGGCTACACCTTC; CDR3aa: CSVGAGNGYTF
d_gene: -; v_gene: TRBV2; abundance: -; len: 12; j_gene: TRBJ2-1; CDR3nt: TGTGCCAGCAGTCACAGGTCCATAGAGCAGTTCTTC; CDR3aa: CASSHRSIEQFF
d_gene: -; v_gene: TRBV28; abundance: -; len: 14; j_gene: TRBJ2-7; CDR3nt: TGTGCCAGCAGTTTAGCCTCCCTCTCCTACGAGCAGTACTTC; CDR3aa: CASSLASLSYEQYF
d_gene: -; v_gene: TRBV12-3/TRBV12-4; abundance: few; len: 13; j_gene: TRBJ1-3; CDR3nt: TGTGCCAGCAGTTTAAGAGGGGTCAACACCATATATTTT; CDR3aa: CASSLRGVNTIYF
d_gene: -; v_gene: TRBV19; abundance: few; len: 14; j_gene: TRBJ1-1; CDR3nt: TGTGCCAGTACCGGGCGGACTCTGAACACTGAAGCTTTCTTT; CDR3aa: CASTGRTLNTEAFF
d_gene: TRBD2; v_gene: TRBV12-3/TRBV12-4; abundance: -; len: 16; j_gene: TRBJ2-7; CDR3nt: TGTGCCAGCAGTTTTGATGGACTAGCGGGATCCTACGAGCAGTACTTC; CDR3aa: CASSFDGLAGSYEQYF
d_gene: TRBD1; v_gene: TRBV4-3; abundance: few; len: 16; j_gene: TRBJ1-1; CDR3nt: TGCGCCAGCAGCCAAGATAACTGGCAGGGGGAGAGTGAAGCTTTCTTT; CDR3aa: CASSQDNWQGESEAFF
d_gene: TRBD1; v_gene: TRBV6-5; abundance: -; len: 16; j_gene: TRBJ1-5; CDR3nt: TGTGCCAGCAGTTCCAGGGACAGGGGGCTGGGGGAGCCCCAGCATTTT; CDR3aa: CASSSRDRGLGEPQHF
d_gene: TRBD2; v_gene: TRBV7-3; abundance: -; len: 14; j_gene: TRBJ2-3; CDR3nt: TGTGCCAGCAGCTCCGGGACTAGCCCAGATACGCAGTATTTT; CDR3aa: CASSSGTSPDTQYF
d_gene: -; v_gene: TRBV6-4; abundance: -; len: 13; j_gene: TRBJ1-6; CDR3nt: TGTGCCAGCAGCCGGACGGGGAATTCACCCCTCCACTTT; CDR3aa: CASSRTGNSPLHF
d_gene: -; v_gene: TRBV3-1; abundance: few; len: 15; j_gene: TRBJ1-3; CDR3nt: TGTGCCAGCAGTCAAGGTCCGGGACAAGGAAACACCATATATTTT; CDR3aa: CASSQGPGQGNTIYF
d_gene: TRBD2; v_gene: TRBV3-1; abundance: -; len: 16; j_gene: TRBJ2-5; CDR3nt: TGTGCCAGCAGCCCCGGACTAGCGGGGGGACAAGAGACCCAGTACTTC; CDR3aa: CASSPGLAGGQETQYF
d_gene: -; v_gene: TRBV4-2; abundance: few; len: 18; j_gene: TRBJ2-3; CDR3nt: TGTGCCAGCAGCCCCGTGTGGGACCCCGGGGGAAGCACAGATACGCAGTATTTT; CDR3aa: CASSPVWDPGGSTDTQYF
d_gene: -; v_gene: TRBV5-1; abundance: -; len: 15; j_gene: TRBJ1-6; CDR3nt: TGCGCCAGCAGCTTATTCGGACGGGATAATTCACCCCTCCACTTT; CDR3aa: CASSLFGRDNSPLHF
d_gene: -; v_gene: TRBV13; abundance: few; len: 13; j_gene: TRBJ2-3; CDR3nt: TGTGCCAGCAGCTTCACCCAGGGGGATACGCAGTATTTT; CDR3aa: CASSFTQGDTQYF
d_gene: TRBD2; v_gene: TRBV12-3/TRBV12-4; abundance: -; len: 16; j_gene: TRBJ2-2; CDR3nt: TGTGCCAGCAGTTTAAGGACTAGCGGGAAAACCGGGGAGCTGTTTTTT; CDR3aa: CASSLRTSGKTGELFF
d_gene: -; v_gene: TRBV13; abundance: few; len: 14; j_gene: TRBJ2-7; CDR3nt: TGTGCCAGCAGCTTAGACCTAAAGCCCTACGAGCAGTACTTC; CDR3aa: CASSLDLKPYEQYF
d_gene: -; v_gene: TRBV25-1; abundance: many; len: 13; j_gene: TRBJ1-5; CDR3nt: TGTGCCAGCAGTGGAGGGGGGAATCAGCCCCAGCATTTT; CDR3aa: CASSGGGNQPQHF
d_gene: TRBD2; v_gene: TRBV5-1; abundance: few; len: 15; j_gene: TRBJ2-3; CDR3nt: TGCGCCAGCAGCCAACTAGCGGGGGCCACAGATACGCAGTATTTT; CDR3aa: CASSQLAGATDTQYF